This TCR beta chain is drawn from a study of cytomegalovirus exposure and HLA in healthy donors. The PCR made use of 60 Vbeta and 13 Jbeta primers. TCRdb keeps only in-frame clones here, not all; method: immunoSEQ multiplex PCR. The profile covers roughly 120,000 clones, with around three quarters appearing a single time and 5% to 6.5% taken by the ten largest. The germline V gene encodes CDR1 SEHNR and CDR2 FQNEAQ (reference sequence). Trimming removed 7 bases from V and 0 bases from J, with 9 bases in between. The CDR3 length is 14 residues. The receptor's source is a man younger than 40 in good health and CMV-seronegative. The specimen sequenced was PBMCs. The J gene is TRBJ1-4, the V gene TRBV7-9; D remains ambiguous. DNA of the CDR3: TGTGCCAGCACCCCACTCTCAACTAATGAAAAACTGTTTTTT. Translation: CASTPLSTNEKLFF. The full variable domain, in which reference TRBV7-9 and TRBJ1-4 provide the parts outside the CDR3, is DTGVSQNPRHKITKRGQNVTFRCDPISEHNRLYWYRQTLGQGPEFLTYFQNEAQLEKSRLLSDRFSAERPKGSFSTLEIQRTEQGDSAMYLCASTPLSTNEKLFFGSGTQLSVL.